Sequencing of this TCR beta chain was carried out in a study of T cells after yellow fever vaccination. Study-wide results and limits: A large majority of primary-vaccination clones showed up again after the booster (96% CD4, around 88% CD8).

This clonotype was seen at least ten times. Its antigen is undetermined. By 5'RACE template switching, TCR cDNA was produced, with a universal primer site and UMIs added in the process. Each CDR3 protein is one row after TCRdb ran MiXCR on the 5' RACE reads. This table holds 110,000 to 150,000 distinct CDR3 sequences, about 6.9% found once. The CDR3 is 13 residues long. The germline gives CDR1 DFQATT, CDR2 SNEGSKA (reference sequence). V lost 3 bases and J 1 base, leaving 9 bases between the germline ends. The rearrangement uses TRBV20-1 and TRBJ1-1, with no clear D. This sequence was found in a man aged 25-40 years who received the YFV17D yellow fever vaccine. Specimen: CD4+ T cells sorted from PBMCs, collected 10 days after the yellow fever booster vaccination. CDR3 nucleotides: TGCAGTGCTAGTTTCAGCGGGAACACTGAAGCTTTCTTT. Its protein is CSASFSGNTEAFF.